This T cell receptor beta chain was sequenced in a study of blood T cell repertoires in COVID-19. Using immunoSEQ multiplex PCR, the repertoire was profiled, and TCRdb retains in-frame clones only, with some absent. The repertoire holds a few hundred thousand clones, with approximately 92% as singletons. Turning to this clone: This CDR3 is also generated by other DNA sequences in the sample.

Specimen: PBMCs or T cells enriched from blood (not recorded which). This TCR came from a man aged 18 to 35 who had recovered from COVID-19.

The CDR3 DNA follows: TGTGCCAGCAGCTTAGACAGGGGAGGAGGCTACACCTTC. It yields the protein CASSLDRGGGYTF. The chain uses TRBV7-8 and TRBJ1-2; TRBD1 matches 7 bases. The germline gives CDR1 SGHVS, CDR2 FQNEAQ. The CDR3 has 13 amino acids. V dropped 1 base and J dropped 8; count of bases not matched to a gene: 4. Variable domain in full (rest from reference TRBV7-8 and TRBJ1-2): GAGVSQSPRYKVAKRGQDVALRCDPISGHVSLFWYQQALGQGPEFLTYFQNEAQLDKSGLPSDRFFAERPEGSVSTLKIQRTQQEDSAVYLCASSLDRGGGYTFGSGTRLTVV.